Described below is a single T cell receptor (beta chain) sequence and its context. The study made its TCR cDNA through 5'RACE template switching. That step introduced a universal primer site along with UMIs. Via MiXCR, TCRdb re-called the 5' RACE reads, giving one row per CDR3 protein. The sample holds nearly 300,000 distinct CDR3 sequences, roughly 9% seen once. These data originate in a study of T cells after yellow fever vaccination. From germline, CDR1 is LGHNA and CDR2 YSLEER. V was cut by 3 bases and J by 3 bases, with 11 bases left in between. The CDR3 spans 15 residues. The material sequenced was CD4+ T cells sorted from PBMCs, taken 5 days after the yellow fever booster vaccination. The V and J genes are TRBV4-3 and TRBJ1-4; TRBD1 is a possible D gene (5 bases). The source of this sequence is a man between 18 and 29 years old who received the YFV17D yellow fever vaccine. The CDR3 DNA sequence: TGCGCCAGCAGCCAGCGGGACTTAGCTAATGAAAAACTGTTTTTT. Translated: CASSQRDLANEKLFF.